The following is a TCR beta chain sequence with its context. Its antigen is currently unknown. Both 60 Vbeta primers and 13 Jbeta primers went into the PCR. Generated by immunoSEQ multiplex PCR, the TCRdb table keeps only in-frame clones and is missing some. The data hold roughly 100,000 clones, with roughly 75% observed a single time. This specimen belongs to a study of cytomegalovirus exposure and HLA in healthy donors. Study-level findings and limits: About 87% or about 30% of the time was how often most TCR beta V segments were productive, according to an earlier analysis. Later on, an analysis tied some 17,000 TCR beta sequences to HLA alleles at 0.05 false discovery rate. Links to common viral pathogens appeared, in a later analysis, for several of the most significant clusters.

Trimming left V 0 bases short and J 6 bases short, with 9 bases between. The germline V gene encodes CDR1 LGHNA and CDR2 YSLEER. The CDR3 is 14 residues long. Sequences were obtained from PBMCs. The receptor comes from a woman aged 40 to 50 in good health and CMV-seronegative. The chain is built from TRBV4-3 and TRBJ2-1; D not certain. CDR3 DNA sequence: TGCGCCAGCAGCCAAGATTCCACTATCAATGAGCAGTTCTTC. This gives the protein CASSQDSTINEQFF.